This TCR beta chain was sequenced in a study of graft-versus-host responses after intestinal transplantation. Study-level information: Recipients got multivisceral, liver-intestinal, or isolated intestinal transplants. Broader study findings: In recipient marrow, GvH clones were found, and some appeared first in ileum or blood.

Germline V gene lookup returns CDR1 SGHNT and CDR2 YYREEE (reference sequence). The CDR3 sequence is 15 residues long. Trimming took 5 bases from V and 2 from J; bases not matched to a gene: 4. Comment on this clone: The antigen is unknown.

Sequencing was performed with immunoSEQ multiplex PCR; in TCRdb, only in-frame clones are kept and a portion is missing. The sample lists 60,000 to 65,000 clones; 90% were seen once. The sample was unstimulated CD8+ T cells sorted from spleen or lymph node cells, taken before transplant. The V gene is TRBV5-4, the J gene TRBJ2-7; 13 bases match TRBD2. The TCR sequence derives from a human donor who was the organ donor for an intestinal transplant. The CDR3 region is CASRGGLAGTYEQYF. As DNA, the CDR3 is TGTGCCAGCAGAGGGGGACTAGCGGGAACCTACGAGCAGTACTTC.